These 10 T cell receptor beta chains originate from one sample sequenced in a study of T cells in Graves' hyperthyroidism and ophthalmopathy. Using RNA transcripts as the source, TCR beta CDR3 regions were amplified. First-round RT-PCR targeting the TCR CDR3 was performed with the HTBI primer set. MiXCR was run by TCRdb on the multiplex PCR reads, yielding one entry per CDR3 protein. The sample records roughly 240,000 distinct CDR3 sequences, 16% being singletons. Sequenced material: blood. The receptors derive from a woman aged 18-29 years with Graves' ophthalmopathy.

This clonotype was counted a few times. A single base separates this from a much larger clone, so it may be a read error. The V gene is TRBV5-1, the J gene TRBJ2-1, with 9 bases lining up with TRBD2. CDR1 is SGHRS and CDR2 is YFSETQ in the germline V gene. The CDR3 runs 19 residues. Germline trimming cut 4 bases from V and 0 bases from J; bases unmatched to any gene: 14. This CDR3 is CASSLEASGVTSSYNEQFF. CDR3 nucleotides: TGCGCCAGCAGCCTGGAGGCTAGCGGGGTGACGAGCTCCTACAATGAGCAGTTCTTC.

This clonotype was seen at least ten times. The chain is built from TRBV9 and TRBJ2-5, with 9 nucleotides matching TRBD1. Germline CDR1 and CDR2: SGDLS and YYNGEE. V was clipped by 2 bases and J by 4 bases; unmatched bases: 6. This CDR3 spans 15 amino acids. The CDR3 sequence: CASSVGLQGAETQYF. CDR3 coding DNA: TGTGCCAGCAGCGTTGGCCTACAGGGGGCAGAGACCCAGTACTTC.

This clonotype came up many times. The chain carries TRBV6-1 and TRBJ2-4; D unresolved. Germline lookup yields CDR1 MNHNS and CDR2 SASEGT. V dropped 7 bases and J dropped 0 bases, with 10 bases sitting between them. This CDR3 region has 14 residues. CDR3 amino acids: CASTLWLAKNIQYF. The DNA for the CDR3 is TGTGCCAGCACGCTGTGGCTAGCCAAAAACATTCAGTACTTC.

This clonotype showed up many times. This sequence joins TRBV5-5 and TRBJ1-1; TRBD1 is a possible D gene (6 bases). Trimming stripped 3 bases from V and 1 base from J, with 22 bases between. The germline V gene encodes CDR1 SGHKS and CDR2 YYEKEE (reference sequence). There are 18 residues in the CDR3. The DNA of the CDR3 is TGTGCCAGCAGCTACCTCCCGGGACATCGATCGGGGAACACTGAAGCTTTCTTT. Encoded protein: CASSYLPGHRSGNTEAFF. Combining the CDR3 with reference TRBV5-5 and TRBJ1-1 gives the whole variable domain DAGVTQSPTHLIKTRGQQVTLRCSPISGHKSVSWYQQVLGQGPQFIFQYYEKEERGRGNFPDRFSARQFPNYSSELNVNALLLGDSALYLCASSYLPGHRSGNTEAFFGQGTRLTVV.

Ten or more counts support this clonotype. J is TRBJ2-6 and V is TRBV11-2, with 13 bases fitting TRBD2. V shed 4 bases and J 4 bases; nucleotides not matched to a gene: 13. Germline CDR1 and CDR2: SGHAT and FQNNGV. This CDR3 is built from 20 residues. The CDR3: CASSSNSTSGGPLGANVLTF. The CDR3 coding sequence is TGTGCCAGCAGCTCGAACTCGACTAGCGGGGGGCCGCTGGGGGCCAACGTCCTGACTTTC.

This clonotype was observed at least ten times. V usage is TRBV2 and J usage is TRBJ1-2; D is ambiguous. V lost 3 bases, J lost 8 bases, and 19 bases lay in between. Per the germline V gene, CDR1 is SNHLY and CDR2 is FYNNEI. CDR3 length: 15 amino acids. CDR3 sequence reads: CASSEIASSPKGYTF. CDR3 nucleotides: TGTGCCAGCAGTGAGATAGCCTCCTCTCCGAAGGGCTACACCTTC.

This clonotype came up many times. V usage is TRBV5-1 and J usage is TRBJ2-1, with 7 positions matching TRBD2. The CDR3 sequence is 15 residues long. V lost 2 bases to trimming and J lost 7 bases; unmatched junction nucleotides: 9. Germline-derived CDR1 and CDR2 are SGHRS and YFSETQ. The DNA for the CDR3 is TGCGCCAGCAGCTTTCAAGCGGGGATTGTGAATGAGCAGTTCTTC. Its protein product is CASSFQAGIVNEQFF.

This clonotype was counted ten times or more. The V call is TRBV2, the J call TRBJ2-3, with D maybe TRBD2 (6 bases). V lost 7 bases and J 3 bases, leaving 20 bases between the germline ends. The CDR3 is made up of 16 amino acids. The V gene's germline CDR1 is SNHLY and CDR2 FYNNEI. The CDR3 loop reads CASTSSAGGSTDTQYF. CDR3 nucleotides: TGTGCCAGCACCTCCTCAGCGGGTGGAAGTACAGATACGCAGTATTTT.

V and J are TRBV2 and TRBJ1-2; a weak D match, TRBD1 (6 bases). V lost 3 bases to trimming and J lost 7 bases, with 12 bases between them. This CDR3 has 13 amino acids. Per the germline V gene, CDR1 is SNHLY and CDR2 is FYNNEI. The DNA for the CDR3 is TGTGCCAGCAGTGAGGGGGCGAAGGGTGGCTACACCTTC. This gives the protein CASSEGAKGGYTF.

This clonotype was seen at least ten times. The gene calls are TRBV28 and TRBJ1-6; maybe TRBD1 (6 bases). The germline V and J ends were trimmed by 8 bases and 10 bases, with 18 bases remaining between them. This CDR3 comprises 14 residues. The germline V gene has CDR1 MDHEN and CDR2 SYDVKM. CDR3 region: CASSTGTYGSPLHF. For the CDR3, the DNA is TGTGCCAGCTCGACCGGGACATATGGATCACCCCTCCACTTT.